The 22 T cell receptor beta chains below all came from one sample that was sequenced in a study of cytomegalovirus exposure and HLA in healthy donors (dated by TCRdb to between 2016 and 2019). Library construction relied on the immunoSEQ multiplex PCR assay. As stored in TCRdb, this immuneACCESS dataset retains in-frame rearrangements with V and J assigned. A fraction of the clones does not appear; measured against another copy, unresolved V genes explain less than half of the discrepancy, and the remainder lacks a known reason. This sample lists a few hundred thousand clones; over 80% were detected once. The leading ten clones occupy around 15% of the sample. The specimen sequenced was PBMCs. The receptors were sampled from a woman aged 25 to 39 in good health and CMV-seropositive.

The CDR3 DNA follows: TGTGCCAGCGGGACAGGGGCGGGAAACACCATATATTTT. This gives the protein CASGTGAGNTIYF. The chain uses TRBV6-1 and TRBJ1-3; the match to TRBD1 covers 10 bases. Germline trimming cut 8 bases from V and 4 bases from J; bases unmatched to any gene: 2. From germline, CDR1 is MNHNS and CDR2 SASEGT. CDR3 length: 13 amino acids.

V and J are TRBV5-6 and TRBJ2-7, with a tentative D call TRBD2 (7 bases). With 4 bases removed from V and 4 bases from J, the gap between germline ends came to 15 bases. Germline CDR1 and CDR2: SGHDT and YYEEEE. This CDR3 spans 14 amino acids. CDR3 residues: CASSRPGGWYEQYF. The CDR3 nucleotides are TGTGCCAGCAGCCGACCGGGGGGCTGGTACGAGCAGTACTTC.

The chain employs TRBV5-4 and TRBJ2-3; the match to TRBD2 covers 11 bases. Germline values: CDR1 SGHNT, CDR2 YYREEE (reference sequence). Unmatched junction bases numbered 3, after V lost 3 bases and J lost 3 bases. The CDR3 totals 15 residues. The chain's CDR3 is CASSSRTSGTDTQYF. Written as DNA, the CDR3 is TGTGCCAGCAGCTCCAGGACTAGCGGGACAGATACGCAGTATTTT.

The CDR3 DNA follows: TGTGCCACCGCGGTGGCAGGGCCCTACAATGAGCAGTTCTTC. This encodes CATAVAGPYNEQFF. This sequence joins TRBV27 and TRBJ2-1; a possible D gene is TRBD1 (5 bases). CDR1 is MNHEY, CDR2 SMNVEV, per germline (reference sequence). V lost 10 bases and J 2 bases, leaving 15 bases between the germline ends. This CDR3 comprises 14 residues.

The chain recombines TRBV11-2 with TRBJ1-1; D is unclear. This CDR3 is built from 15 residues. V was cut by 5 bases and J by 1 base, with 14 bases left in between. From germline, CDR1 is SGHAT and CDR2 FQNNGV. CDR3 DNA sequence: TGTGCCAGCAGCCCGGATGGTAGGACGAACACTGAAGCTTTCTTT. It is translated as CASSPDGRTNTEAFF.

The chain couples TRBV27 to TRBJ1-2; 7 nucleotides match TRBD1. V shed 7 bases and J 6 bases; nucleotides not matched to a gene: 14. CDR1 and CDR2 (germline): MNHEY, SMNVEV (reference sequence). The CDR3 is 15 amino acids. In DNA, the CDR3 is TGTGCCAGCACCACGGGACAGCAGAAGGGCAATGGCTACACCTTC. It is translated as CASTTGQQKGNGYTF.

This clone was found a few times. The chain couples TRBV10-3 to TRBJ2-1; 9 nucleotides match TRBD1. The V gene's germline CDR1 is ENHRY and CDR2 SYGVKD. The CDR3 runs to 12 residues. With V trimmed by 10 bases and J by 6 bases, 4 bases remained unmatched. Here the CDR3 reads CATGTGPNEQFF. The CDR3 DNA sequence: TGTGCCACCGGGACAGGGCCCAATGAGCAGTTCTTC.

The chain combines TRBV27 with TRBJ1-2, with a weak D call TRBD1 (5 bases). In germline, CDR1 is MNHEY, CDR2 SMNVEV (reference sequence). The CDR3 runs to 14 residues. The V and J ends lost 4 bases and 2 bases respectively, with 11 bases between them. The CDR3 sequence is CASSYGGSNYGYTF. The CDR3 DNA reads as TGTGCCAGCAGTTACGGGGGATCGAACTATGGCTACACCTTC.

The rearrangement uses TRBV5-1 and TRBJ1-5; 9 bases match TRBD1. The CDR3 covers 15 residues. V was clipped by 5 bases and J by 6 bases; unmatched bases: 9. In germline, CDR1 is SGHRS, CDR2 YFSETQ. The CDR3 region is CASRRGTGSTQPQHF. The CDR3 DNA sequence: TGCGCCAGCAGACGGGGGACAGGGTCTACTCAGCCCCAGCATTTT.

On this clone: Other DNA variants within this sample encode the same CDR3. This CDR3 is CASSVSGNTEAFF. The CDR3, as DNA: TGTGCCAGCAGCGTCTCAGGGAACACTGAAGCTTTCTTT. V is TRBV9 and J is TRBJ1-1, with unresolved D. This CDR3 comprises 13 residues. With 2 bases removed from V and 1 base from J, the gap between germline ends came to 6 bases. CDR1 is SGDLS, CDR2 YYNGEE, per germline. Drawing the rest from reference TRBV9 and TRBJ1-1, the complete variable domain is DSGVTQTPKHLITATGQRVTLRCSPRSGDLSVYWYQQSLDQGLQFLIQYYNGEERAKGNILERFSAQQFPDLHSELNLSSLELGDSALYFCASSVSGNTEAFFGQGTRLTVV.

This clone was counted at least ten times. The J gene is TRBJ1-2, the V gene TRBV6-5, with D tentatively TRBD1 (5 bases). V gave up 7 bases and J gave up 3 bases, with 12 bases separating them. CDR3 size: 13 residues. Germline assignment: CDR1 MNHEY and CDR2 SVGAGI. The CDR3 coding sequence is TGTGCCAGCAACAAGAAGGGGTACTATGGCTACACCTTC. This translates into CASNKKGYYGYTF.

This clone showed up many times. This sequence joins TRBV4-2 and TRBJ2-3; TRBD1 is a possible D gene (6 bases). The CDR3 consists of 14 residues. Trimming left V 1 base short and J 9 bases short, with 14 bases between. Germline V CDR1 and CDR2: LGHNA, YNFKEQ. CDR3 residues: CASSQVSPQGTQYF. The CDR3 coding sequence is TGTGCCAGCAGCCAAGTTTCACCCCAGGGGACGCAGTATTTT.

The J gene is TRBJ1-1, the V gene TRBV30; D call uncertain. CDR3 size: 12 residues. Germline V CDR1 and CDR2: GTSNPN, SVGIG (reference sequence). Trimming left V 2 bases short and J 0 bases short, with 4 bases between. Here the CDR3 DNA reads TGTGCCTGGAGTTGGGTGAACACTGAAGCTTTCTTT. Translating gives CAWSWVNTEAFF.

The genes are TRBV5-1 and TRBJ1-1; a possible D gene is TRBD1 (5 bases). CDR3 length: 13 residues. The ends were cut back, 1 base at V and 4 bases at J, with 8 bases in the middle. Germline V CDR1 and CDR2: SGHRS, YFSETQ. The CDR3 DNA sequence: TGCGCCAGCAGCTTGTACGGGGGCACTGAAGCTTTCTTT. This gives the protein CASSLYGGTEAFF.

This clone came up once. The chain links TRBV9 to TRBJ2-1, with 10 positions matching TRBD2. Per the germline V gene, CDR1 is SGDLS and CDR2 is YYNGEE. The CDR3 length is 17 residues. The ends lost 3 bases at V and 0 bases at J; junction bases unmatched: 6. The CDR3 sequence is CASSAGSGGSSYNEQFF. CDR3 DNA: TGTGCCAGCAGCGCGGGTAGCGGGGGGAGCTCCTACAATGAGCAGTTCTTC.

V and J are TRBV6-1 and TRBJ1-2; 8 positions agree with TRBD1. Per the germline V gene, CDR1 is MNHNS and CDR2 is SASEGT. There are 14 residues in the CDR3. V shed 10 bases, J shed 3 bases, and the junction held 10 bases outside the gene matches. Here the CDR3 reads CATLGQGVYYGYTF. Written as DNA, the CDR3 is TGTGCCACCCTTGGACAGGGCGTTTACTATGGCTACACCTTC.

This clone came up once. The sample contains more than one DNA sequence encoding this CDR3. The DNA for the CDR3 is TGTGCCAGCAGTGGGAACAGCCAAGAGACCCAGTACTTC. The encoded protein is CASSGNSQETQYF. This sequence joins TRBV2 and TRBJ2-5, with unresolved D. The CDR3 has 13 amino acids. The V gene's germline CDR1 is SNHLY and CDR2 FYNNEI. V was trimmed by 4 bases and J by 1 base, leaving 7 bases between them.

This clone was detected once. J is TRBJ2-2 and V is TRBV6-5; TRBD1 agrees at 8 bases. This CDR3 is built from 15 residues. Germline-derived CDR1 and CDR2 are MNHEY and SVGAGI. V shed 5 bases, J shed 5 bases, and the junction held 7 bases outside the gene matches. CDR3 nucleotide sequence: TGTGCCAGCAGTGGCGGACAGGGAGATACCGGGGAGCTGTTTTTT. This encodes CASSGGQGDTGELFF.

The chain uses TRBV6-5 and TRBJ2-5; 8 bases line up with TRBD2. With V trimmed by 8 bases and J by 5 bases, 10 bases remained unmatched. The CDR3 sequence is 14 residues long. From germline, CDR1 is MNHEY and CDR2 SVGAGI. The CDR3 spells CASGGTSGTETQYF. The CDR3 DNA sequence: TGTGCCAGCGGAGGAACTAGCGGAACGGAGACCCAGTACTTC.

The chain has TRBV19 and TRBJ1-2; D call uncertain. The CDR3 spans 15 residues. Looked up from germline, CDR1 is LNHDA and CDR2 is SQIVND (reference sequence). The V end lost 7 bases, the J end lost 1 base, and 16 bases lay between the germline ends. The CDR3: CASTETEGFNYGYTF. The CDR3 coding sequence is TGTGCCAGTACCGAGACCGAGGGTTTTAACTATGGCTACACCTTC.

This chain joins TRBV25-1 and TRBJ1-3, with a possible D match to TRBD1 (5 bases). This CDR3 has 15 amino acids. V gave up 2 bases and J gave up 4 bases, with 12 bases separating them. Germline CDR1 MGHDK, CDR2 SYGVNS. The CDR3 here is CASSEGGSSGNTIYF. For the CDR3, the DNA is TGTGCCAGCAGTGAAGGGGGTTCTTCGGGAAACACCATATATTTT.

V is TRBV5-1 and J is TRBJ1-2, with D hard to call. V lost 3 bases and J lost 4, with 10 bases in between. Germline V gene data show CDR1 as SGHRS and CDR2 as YFSETQ. The CDR3 spans 13 residues. The CDR3 protein is CASSSDASYGYTF. In DNA, the CDR3 is TGCGCCAGCAGCTCGGACGCGAGCTATGGCTACACCTTC.